Here is one T cell receptor (beta chain) with its context. What it binds is not known. Libraries were prepared by immunoSEQ multiplex PCR; TCRdb keeps only in-frame clonotypes and omits some of them. The table lists some 150,000 clones, around three quarters of them singletons, with roughly 13% in the top ten. The sample originates from a study of cytotoxic CD8 clonotypes in ibrutinib-treated CLL. Study context: Mean yields were approximately 260,000 productive templates and 90,000 to 95,000 productive rearrangements per sample. Points from the study as a whole: Private clonotypes, not public ones, expanded at ibrutinib response. Baseline levels were approached again at progression, after clonality had risen at ibrutinib response.

This CDR3 contains 17 residues. V lost 0 bases, J lost 0 bases, and 15 bases lay in between. Germline CDR1 and CDR2: WSHSY and SAAADI. The source was PBMCs, collected after 12 months of ibrutinib treatment. This clonotype originated in a human donor with chronic lymphocytic leukemia. The V gene is TRBV10-2, the J gene TRBJ2-7; the D gene is possibly TRBD1 (6 bases). The CDR3 loop reads CASSESPYRVPSYEQYF. CDR3 DNA sequence: TGCGCCAGCAGTGAGTCGCCCTACAGGGTCCCCTCCTACGAGCAGTACTTC.